The source of this T cell receptor (beta chain) is a study of blood T cell repertoires in COVID-19. Overall study context: The samples span acute and convalescent COVID-19 from the United States, Italy and Spain. Sources were T cells, B-cell-depleted T cells, or PBMCs; the material itself was cDNA or gDNA.

The germline V gene encodes CDR1 GTSNPN and CDR2 SVGIG (reference sequence). Trimming removed 4 bases at V and 5 bases at J, with 17 bases between. The CDR3 runs 14 residues. Authors' methods: For nucleated cells, counts were estimated from reference gene primer amplification. Sequencing was performed with immunoSEQ multiplex PCR; in TCRdb, only in-frame clones are kept and a portion is missing. That table is the source of V, J and clone size, and D and trimming were worked out from the DNA. Counted here are about 300,000 clones, around 84% occurring once; the ten biggest clones make up 1% to 1.5%. Specimen: peripheral blood. The source of this sequence is a man between 65 and 85 years old with acute or convalescent COVID-19. The rearrangement joins TRBV30 to TRBJ1-1; D unresolved. In DNA, the CDR3 is TGTGCCTGGACCATGATAACCCCGCGTACTGAAGCTTTCTTT. Its protein product is CAWTMITPRTEAFF.